These 32 T cell receptor beta chains originate from one sample sequenced in a study of OX40 agonist ivuxolimab in advanced cancers. Libraries were prepared by immunoSEQ multiplex PCR; TCRdb keeps only in-frame clonotypes and omits some of them. Here the sample spans 55,000 to 75,000 clones, 87% being singletons. Sequencing used CD4+ or CD8+ T cells sorted from blood, obtained in a trial of the OX40 agonist ivuxolimab. All receptors derive from an adult with an advanced solid tumor such as melanoma, head and neck, liver or kidney cancer.

This clone has a handful of counts. The chain couples TRBV27 to TRBJ2-7; TRBD1 might be the D (6 bases). CDR3 length: 14 amino acids. Per the germline V gene, CDR1 is MNHEY and CDR2 is SMNVEV (reference sequence). V was shortened by 6 bases and J by 0 bases, with 12 bases between the two germline ends. CDR3 DNA sequence: TGTGCCAGCAGCCAGAGGGGGTACTCCTACGAGCAGTACTTC. It encodes CASSQRGYSYEQYF.

With regard to this clone: At the DNA level, this CDR3 is encoded by other sequences in the same sample as well. V and J are TRBV5-1 and TRBJ1-2; unclear D gene. Trimming removed 2 bases at V and 2 bases at J, with 7 bases between. Germline V gives CDR1 SGHRS, CDR2 YFSETQ. This CDR3 is 13 amino acids long. The CDR3 DNA reads TGCGCCAGCAGCTTAGGGCAGAACTATGGCTACACCTTC. It yields the protein CASSLGQNYGYTF. Drawing the rest from reference TRBV5-1 and TRBJ1-2, the complete variable domain is KAGVTQTPRYLIKTRGQQVTLSCSPISGHRSVSWYQQTPGQGLQFLFEYFSETQRNKGNFPGRFSGRQFSNSRSEMNVSTLELGDSALYLCASSLGQNYGYTFGSGTRLTVV.

The gene calls are TRBV28 and TRBJ2-5; the D gene is possibly TRBD1 (6 bases). CDR1 is MDHEN and CDR2 is SYDVKM in the germline V gene. The V end lost 2 bases, the J end lost 0 bases, and 13 bases lay between the germline ends. The CDR3 is 16 residues long. CDR3 region: CASSLGRGHHQETQYF. DNA of the CDR3: TGTGCCAGCAGTTTAGGCAGGGGCCACCACCAAGAGACCCAGTACTTC. Full variable domain (rest looked up from reference TRBV28 and TRBJ2-5): DVKVTQSSRYLVKRTGEKVFLECVQDMDHENMFWYRQDPGLGLRLIYFSYDVKMKEKGDIPEGYSVSREKKERFSLILESASTNQTSMYLCASSLGRGHHQETQYFGPGTRLLVL.

The chain joins TRBV6-1 to TRBJ1-5; D gene unclear. The CDR3 loop spans 14 amino acids. V shed 8 bases and J shed 0 bases, with 11 bases lying between them. Germline assignment: CDR1 MNHNS and CDR2 SASEGT. DNA for the CDR3: TGTGCCAGCGGAACAGTCCATAGCAATCAGCCCCAGCATTTT. As protein: CASGTVHSNQPQHF.

This clone is a singleton in its sample. The chain is built from TRBV28 and TRBJ2-7; the match to TRBD2 covers 9 bases. The CDR3 is 14 residues long. V was pared by 6 bases and J by 4 bases, with 7 bases of the junction left unmatched. Germline assignment: CDR1 MDHEN and CDR2 SYDVKM. CDR3 coding DNA: TGTGCCAGCAGGGGTAGCGGGAGTGTTTACGAGCAGTACTTC. It translates to CASRGSGSVYEQYF.

This chain uses TRBV7-2 with TRBJ1-5; D not resolved. The ends were cut back, 0 bases at V and 5 bases at J, with 8 bases in the middle. CDR1 and CDR2 (germline): SGHTA, FQGNSA. The CDR3 spans 14 residues. CDR3 in DNA: TGTGCCAGCAGCTTAGCGGTCGGTTATCAGCCCCAGCATTTT. It specifies CASSLAVGYQPQHF. Full variable domain (remainder filled in from reference TRBV7-2 and TRBJ1-5): GAGVSQSPSNKVTEKGKDVELRCDPISGHTALYWYRQSLGQGLEFLIYFQGNSAPDKSGLPSDRFSAERTGGSVSTLTIQRTQQEDSAVYLCASSLAVGYQPQHFGDGTRLSIL.

The J gene is TRBJ2-7, the V gene TRBV27, with TRBD1 identical over 9 bases. This CDR3 comprises 15 residues. Germline trimming cut 6 bases from V and 0 bases from J; bases unmatched to any gene: 6. Germline V gene sequence: CDR1 MNHEY, CDR2 SMNVEV (reference sequence). The CDR3 region is CASSRTGASSYEQYF. CDR3 nucleotides: TGTGCCAGCAGCCGGACAGGGGCAAGCTCCTACGAGCAGTACTTC.

This clone is a singleton in its sample. J is TRBJ2-7 and V is TRBV6-6; TRBD2 aligns across 12 bases. In germline, CDR1 is MNHNY, CDR2 SVGAGI (reference sequence). The length of the CDR3 is 15 residues. J lost 4 bases, V lost 3 bases, and 4 bases had no gene match. CDR3 protein: CASSYSSGGEYEQYF. The CDR3 DNA is TGTGCCAGCAGTTATTCTAGCGGGGGGGAATACGAGCAGTACTTC.

The chain links TRBV7-9 to TRBJ1-2, with 7 bases lining up with TRBD1. Trimming at V came to 3 bases and at J to 4 bases, leaving 8 bases not matched to a gene. The V gene's germline CDR1 is SEHNR and CDR2 FQNEAQ (reference sequence). This CDR3 is 15 amino acids long. CDR3 sequence: CASSFQGGAGYGYTF. The CDR3 DNA follows: TGTGCCAGCAGCTTCCAAGGGGGCGCGGGCTATGGCTACACCTTC.

The chain links TRBV2 to TRBJ2-1; TRBD2 agrees at 10 bases. V lost 5 bases, J lost 10 bases, and 11 bases stayed unmatched. This CDR3 comprises 15 residues. CDR1 SNHLY and CDR2 FYNNEI come from the germline V gene. CDR3 DNA: TGTGCCAGCAGTTTTACTAGCGGGGCCTACGGGGAGCAGTTCTTC. As protein: CASSFTSGAYGEQFF.

The rearrangement joins TRBV10-3 to TRBJ2-7; the match to TRBD2 covers 11 bases. The V gene's germline CDR1 is ENHRY and CDR2 SYGVKD. This CDR3 region has 18 residues. J gave up 5 bases and V 6 bases, and 18 bases lay outside the gene matches. CDR3 sequence reads: CAIRTPTGLAGIRNEQYF. In DNA form, the CDR3 reads TGTGCCATCAGGACCCCGACAGGACTAGCGGGTATAAGAAACGAGCAGTACTTC.

This chain joins TRBV7-9 and TRBJ2-1, with 9 nucleotides matching TRBD2. V shed 7 bases, J shed 0 bases, and the junction held 10 bases outside the gene matches. CDR1 and CDR2 (germline): SEHNR, FQNEAQ (reference sequence). The CDR3 loop spans 17 amino acids. The DNA of the CDR3 is TGTGCCAGCATGGTTAGCGGGGGCCTCTTCTCCTACAATGAGCAGTTCTTC. This codes for CASMVSGGLFSYNEQFF.

This clone was seen more than once but under ten times. The chain combines TRBV5-1 with TRBJ2-1, with 11 bases matching TRBD2. The junction had 4 bases not matched to a gene; V was cut back by 1 base and J by 4 bases. The CDR3 is 16 residues long. Germline V CDR1 and CDR2: SGHRS, YFSETQ. The CDR3 nucleotides are TGCGCCAGCAGCTTGTATGGGACTAGCGGATACAATGAGCAGTTCTTC. Translating gives CASSLYGTSGYNEQFF.

The rearrangement uses TRBV6-1 and TRBJ1-4; D unclear. There are 15 residues in the CDR3. V lost 6 bases, J lost 8 bases, and 19 bases lay in between. Per the germline V gene, CDR1 is MNHNS and CDR2 is SASEGT. The CDR3 sequence is CASSAQTLRGEKLFF. The DNA for the CDR3 is TGTGCCAGCAGCGCACAGACACTTAGAGGAGAAAAACTGTTTTTT.

The chain carries TRBV5-1 and TRBJ1-2; 12 bases line up with TRBD1. CDR1 SGHRS and CDR2 YFSETQ come from the germline V gene. This CDR3 contains 15 residues. Trimming took 4 bases from V and 6 from J; bases not matched to a gene: 7. CDR3 DNA: TGCGCCAGCAGCCCGGGACAGGGGGCTTTTAATGGCTACACCTTC. It specifies CASSPGQGAFNGYTF.

The chain carries TRBV28 and TRBJ1-1; maybe TRBD1 (5 bases). V lost 7 bases and J 1 base, leaving 16 bases between the germline ends. The CDR3 has 15 amino acids. Looked up from germline, CDR1 is MDHEN and CDR2 is SYDVKM. The CDR3 DNA is TGTGCCAGCATCTGGGGGAGCACATGGAACACTGAAGCTTTCTTT. Translating it yields CASIWGSTWNTEAFF.

The chain has TRBV7-9 and TRBJ1-1; 8 bases agree with TRBD1. Per the germline V gene, CDR1 is SEHNR and CDR2 is FQNEAQ (reference sequence). V dropped 5 bases and J dropped 3; count of bases not matched to a gene: 5. This CDR3 spans 14 amino acids. The CDR3 coding sequence is TGTGCCAGCAGCCCCCAGGGGGCCTACACTGAAGCTTTCTTT. It translates to CASSPQGAYTEAFF.

This chain joins TRBV4-1 and TRBJ1-5, with TRBD1 identical over 12 bases. V trimming: 5 bases; J trimming: 6 bases; junction bases outside the gene matches: 11. The CDR3 totals 17 residues. Germline V CDR1 and CDR2: MGHRA, YSYEKL. The CDR3 DNA sequence: TGCGCCAGCAGCGTCCGGGACAGGGGGCTGAATTTTCAGCCCCAGCATTTT. This gives the protein CASSVRDRGLNFQPQHF.

This chain connects TRBV23-1 to TRBJ1-5; D is ambiguous. TRBV23-1 is an ORF; its function is uncertain. CDR3 length equals 14 residues. The V end lost 3 bases, the J end lost 4 bases, and 10 bases lay between the germline ends. CDR3 sequence reads: CASSQPVMNQPQHF. The CDR3 nucleotides read TGCGCCAGCAGTCAGCCAGTGATGAATCAGCCCCAGCATTTT.

This clone has only one observation. V gene TRBV5-1 combines with J gene TRBJ1-1; D might be TRBD1 (5 bases). V lost 0 bases and J 8 bases, leaving 17 bases between the germline ends. The germline V gene encodes CDR1 SGHRS and CDR2 YFSETQ. This CDR3 is built from 15 residues. The CDR3 coding sequence is TGCGCCAGCAGCTTGGGCGGGGGAACGGAGGAGGAAGCTTTCTTT. Translation: CASSLGGGTEEEAFF.

CDR3 residues: CASSRQGVYGYTF. In DNA, the CDR3 is TGTGCCAGCAGTCGACAGGGGGTATATGGCTACACCTTC. The chain recombines TRBV28 with TRBJ1-2, with TRBD1 matching over 9 bases. CDR1 MDHEN and CDR2 SYDVKM come from the germline V gene. V gave up 5 bases and J gave up 5 bases; unmatched junction bases: 3. This CDR3 comprises 13 residues.

The chain couples TRBV15 to TRBJ2-5; tentatively, D is TRBD2 (7 bases). The tail of the sequence fits TRBJ2-7 better, so the J call may be wrong. The CDR3 covers 16 residues. CDR1 and CDR2 from the germline V gene are LNHNV and YYDKDF (reference sequence). The CDR3 loop reads CATSRLGGTKAYEQYF. Written as DNA, the CDR3 is TGTGCCACCAGCAGATTGGGGGGGACAAAGGCCTACGAGCAGTACTTC.

The J gene is TRBJ1-1, the V gene TRBV28, with D tentatively TRBD1 (5 bases). Trimming took off 2 bases at V and 6 bases at J, with 13 bases between the two ends. Germline V CDR1 and CDR2: MDHEN, SYDVKM. The CDR3 is made up of 14 amino acids. The CDR3 loop is CASSLRGHPSEAFF. As DNA, the CDR3 is TGTGCCAGCAGTTTAAGGGGTCATCCGTCTGAAGCTTTCTTT.

The chain recombines TRBV6-5 with TRBJ1-4, with D hard to call. The CDR3 length is 14 residues. Trimming removed 4 bases at V and 2 bases at J, with 8 bases between. Germline V gives CDR1 MNHEY, CDR2 SVGAGI. The CDR3 DNA is TGTGCCAGCAGTTCTACCATCACTAATGAAAAACTGTTTTTT. Residues: CASSSTITNEKLFF.

The gene calls are TRBV2 and TRBJ2-7; 10 nucleotides agree with TRBD1. With V trimmed by 6 bases and J by 2 bases, 4 bases remained unmatched. The CDR3 totals 14 residues. The germline V gene has CDR1 SNHLY and CDR2 FYNNEI. Here the CDR3 DNA reads TGTGCCAGCAGGGGACAGGGGCGTACCTACGAGCAGTACTTC. Residues: CASRGQGRTYEQYF.

The chain recombines TRBV5-4 with TRBJ2-7, with TRBD1 matching over 9 bases. With 3 bases clipped from V and 5 bases from J, the junction kept 6 bases outside the gene matches. In germline, CDR1 is SGHNT, CDR2 YYREEE (reference sequence). The CDR3 consists of 14 residues. Written as DNA, the CDR3 is TGTGCCAGCAGCTGGACAGGGGACTTGAACGAGCAGTACTTC. It yields the protein CASSWTGDLNEQYF.

This chain uses TRBV18 with TRBJ1-1; no clear D gene. The CDR3 is 15 amino acids. Trimming stripped 3 bases from V and 0 bases from J, with 11 bases between. Germline CDR1 is KGHSH and CDR2 is LQKENI. The CDR3 DNA reads TGTGCCAGCTCACCGGTTGTCACCATGAACACTGAAGCTTTCTTT. This encodes CASSPVVTMNTEAFF.

The chain joins TRBV5-4 to TRBJ1-1; D is unresolved. Germline CDR1 is SGHNT and CDR2 is YYREEE (reference sequence). This CDR3 region has 14 residues. V gave up 2 bases and J gave up 6 bases, with 14 bases separating them. In DNA, the CDR3 is TGTGCCAGCAGCTTCTACTTCGTGGAGGCTGAAGCTTTCTTT. This gives the protein CASSFYFVEAEAFF.

The rearrangement links TRBV28 to TRBJ1-2, with TRBD1 as a possible D gene (6 bases). The CDR3 runs to 12 residues. Trimming stripped 6 bases from V and 8 bases from J, with 13 bases between. Germline V lookup: CDR1 MDHEN, CDR2 SYDVKM. In nucleotides, the CDR3 is TGTGCCAGCAGACGGACAGTTGGCGGCTACACCTTC. Residues: CASRRTVGGYTF.

The V call is TRBV2, the J call TRBJ2-7; the D gene is possibly TRBD1 (5 bases). The length of the CDR3 is 12 residues. Germline-derived CDR1 and CDR2 are SNHLY and FYNNEI. Between the trimmed V and J ends, which lost 5 bases and 3 bases, there was a span of 8 bases. DNA of the CDR3: TGTGCCAGCAGTCGACAGCTCTACGAGCAGTACTTC. Amino acids: CASSRQLYEQYF.

This rearrangement joins TRBV5-6 to TRBJ1-2; D not resolved. V was clipped by 1 base and J by 8 bases, with 9 bases between them. The CDR3 runs 12 residues. The germline gives CDR1 SGHDT, CDR2 YYEEEE. This chain's CDR3 is CASSLRVGGYTF. The CDR3 DNA reads as TGTGCCAGCAGCTTGCGGGTCGGCGGCTACACCTTC.

The chain has TRBV9 and TRBJ2-1; D is undetermined. Germline CDR1 is SGDLS and CDR2 is YYNGEE. V was shortened by 4 bases and J by 0 bases, with 11 bases between the two germline ends. This CDR3 region has 15 residues. Written as DNA, the CDR3 is TGTGCCAGCAGCCCCCTGGGGTCCTCCTACAATGAGCAGTTCTTC. It codes for CASSPLGSSYNEQFF.